This T cell receptor beta chain was found in a study of T cell changes during pregnancy in multiple sclerosis. Repertoires were generated with immunoSEQ multiplex PCR, while TCRdb's copy carries only in-frame clones and drops some. The table has approximately 60,000 clones, 85% to 90% seen once. Input material: peripheral blood from another person, used as feeder cells. This clonotype was sampled from a human donor whose cells served as feeder cells for cultures in a pregnancy study.

The CDR3 nucleotides are TGTGCCAGCAGCTTTGACCTGGAAGAGACCCAGTACTTC. Translation gives CASSFDLEETQYF. The rearrangement links TRBV11-2 to TRBJ2-5; no clear D gene. In germline, CDR1 is SGHAT, CDR2 FQNNGV. This CDR3 has 13 residues. V lost 3 bases, J lost 3 bases, and 8 bases lay in between.